These 5 T cell receptor beta chains were sequenced from one sample in a study of blood T cell repertoires in COVID-19. Sequencing used immunoSEQ multiplex PCR; TCRdb keeps in-frame clones, though not all of them. The sample has some 340,000 clones; roughly 90% are singletons. The sequencing input was PBMCs or T cells enriched from blood (not recorded which). These receptors came from a woman aged 25 to 39 who had been exposed to COVID-19.

The genes are TRBV29-1 and TRBJ1-3; D is possibly TRBD1 (5 bases). Germline CDR1 and CDR2: SQVTM and ANQGSEA. Between the trimmed V and J ends, which lost 4 bases and 0 bases, there was a span of 7 bases. The CDR3 spans 13 residues. This chain's CDR3 is CSVAGLSGNTIYF. DNA of the CDR3: TGCAGCGTTGCAGGGCTCTCTGGAAACACCATATATTTT.

J is TRBJ1-2 and V is TRBV27, with TRBD1 as a possible D gene (6 bases). Trimming left V 5 bases short and J 4 bases short, with 17 bases between. Germline V gene data show CDR1 as MNHEY and CDR2 as SMNVEV (reference sequence). The CDR3 runs to 15 residues. DNA for the CDR3: TGTGCCAGCAGTATTACAGGGATTGGAGGCTATGGCTACACCTTC. It encodes CASSITGIGGYGYTF.

The V gene is TRBV24-1, the J gene TRBJ1-2; 8 nucleotides agree with TRBD1. The germline gives CDR1 KGHDR, CDR2 SFDVKD. This CDR3 has 15 residues. The ends lost 4 bases at V and 5 bases at J; junction bases unmatched: 8. The CDR3 protein is CATSDPDREDYGYTF. The CDR3 nucleotides are TGTGCCACCAGTGACCCGGACAGGGAGGATTATGGCTACACCTTC.

The V and J genes are TRBV7-8 and TRBJ2-1, with 10 bases lining up with TRBD1. The CDR3 spans 13 residues. Germline V CDR1 and CDR2: SGHVS, FQNEAQ. Unmatched junction bases numbered 0, after V lost 1 base and J lost 9 bases. The DNA of the CDR3 is TGTGCCAGCAGCTTAGGGGACAGGGGTGAGCAGTTCTTC. Amino acids: CASSLGDRGEQFF.

This rearrangement joins TRBV2 to TRBJ1-5, with a tentative D call TRBD1 (5 bases). Looked up from germline, CDR1 is SNHLY and CDR2 is FYNNEI. The CDR3 sequence is 14 residues long. Trimming took 8 bases from V and 7 from J, leaving 18 bases between them. DNA for the CDR3: TGTGCCAGCGGTCTCGGGGGAAGAGGGCAGCCCCAGCATTTT. Translated: CASGLGGRGQPQHF.